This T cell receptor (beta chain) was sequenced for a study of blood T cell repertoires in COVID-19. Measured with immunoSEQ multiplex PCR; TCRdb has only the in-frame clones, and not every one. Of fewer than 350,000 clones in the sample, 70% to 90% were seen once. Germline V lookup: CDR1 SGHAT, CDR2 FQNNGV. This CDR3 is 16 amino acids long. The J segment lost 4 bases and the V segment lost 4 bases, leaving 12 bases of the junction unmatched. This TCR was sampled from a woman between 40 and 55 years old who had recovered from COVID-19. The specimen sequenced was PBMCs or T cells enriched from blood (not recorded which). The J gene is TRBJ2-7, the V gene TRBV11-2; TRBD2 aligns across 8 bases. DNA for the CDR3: TGTGCCAGCAGCTCCCCTTTCCTAGCGGGCAAATACGAGCAGTACTTC. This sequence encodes CASSSPFLAGKYEQYF. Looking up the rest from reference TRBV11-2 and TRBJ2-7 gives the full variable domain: EAGVAQSPRYKIIEKRQSVAFWCNPISGHATLYWYQQILGQGPKLLIQFQNNGVVDDSQLPKDRFSAERLKGVDSTLKIQPAKLEDSAVYLCASSSPFLAGKYEQYFGPGTRLTVT.